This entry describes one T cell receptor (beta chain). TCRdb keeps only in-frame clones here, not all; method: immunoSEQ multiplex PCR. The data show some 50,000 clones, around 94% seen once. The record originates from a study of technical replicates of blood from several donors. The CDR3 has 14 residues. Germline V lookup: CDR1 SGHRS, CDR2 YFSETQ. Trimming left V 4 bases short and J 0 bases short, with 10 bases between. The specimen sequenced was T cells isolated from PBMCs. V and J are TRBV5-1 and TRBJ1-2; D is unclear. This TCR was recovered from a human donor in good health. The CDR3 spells CASSIQTTNYGYTF. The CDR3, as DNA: TGCGCCAGCAGCATTCAGACAACTAACTATGGCTACACCTTC.